This is a list of T cell receptor beta chains from one sample in a study of beta chain features in type 1 diabetes. Profiled with immunoSEQ multiplex PCR; TCRdb holds only in-frame clones, not every one. The sample contains about 150,000 clones, about 10% of which appear only once. The specimen sequenced was central memory CD4+ T cells from blood. Every receptor here comes from a man aged 18 to 30 in good health. The CDR3 runs from the conserved cysteine through the conserved F or W. The D gene is left open where the match is weak.

j_gene: TRBJ1-5; d_gene: -; v_gene: TRBV4-2; CDR3aa: CASSQSGFNQPQHF
j_gene: TRBJ2-2; d_gene: -; v_gene: TRBV19; CDR3aa: CASNLGHVGELFF
j_gene: TRBJ1-2; d_gene: -; v_gene: TRBV5-1; CDR3aa: CASSFVTGRNYGYTF
j_gene: TRBJ1-1; d_gene: -; v_gene: TRBV25-1; CDR3aa: CASSRLNTEAFF
j_gene: TRBJ2-7; d_gene: TRBD2; v_gene: TRBV5-4; CDR3aa: CASSFSGGPSYEQYF
j_gene: TRBJ1-4; d_gene: -; v_gene: TRBV9; CDR3aa: CASSVSTGGNNEKLFF
j_gene: TRBJ2-2; d_gene: -; v_gene: TRBV9; CDR3aa: CASSVALPVGLGAGELFF
j_gene: TRBJ1-2; d_gene: TRBD1; v_gene: TRBV4-3; CDR3aa: CASSQDPEVGQVNIYGYTF
j_gene: TRBJ2-1; d_gene: TRBD1; v_gene: TRBV2; CDR3aa: CASKEQGVRTNEQFF
j_gene: TRBJ2-7; d_gene: -; v_gene: TRBV6-1; CDR3aa: CASARDTPYEQYF
j_gene: TRBJ1-6; d_gene: -; v_gene: TRBV7-9; CDR3aa: CASSSIYNSPLHF
j_gene: TRBJ1-5; d_gene: -; v_gene: TRBV4-3; CDR3aa: CASSQVRGTGNQPQHF
j_gene: TRBJ1-2; d_gene: -; v_gene: TRBV4-3; CDR3aa: CASSHDRSNYGYTF
j_gene: TRBJ2-5; d_gene: -; v_gene: TRBV4-1; CDR3aa: CASSQKTGGETQYF
j_gene: TRBJ1-1; d_gene: -; v_gene: TRBV11-2; CDR3aa: CASIRNTEAFF
j_gene: TRBJ2-3; d_gene: TRBD2; v_gene: TRBV7-2; CDR3aa: CASSPRSGGIDTQYF
j_gene: TRBJ1-1; d_gene: -; v_gene: TRBV6-1; CDR3aa: CASSPTGIGDTEAFF
j_gene: TRBJ1-2; d_gene: -; v_gene: TRBV6-5; CDR3aa: CASSYIGRSYGYTF
j_gene: TRBJ2-1; d_gene: -; v_gene: TRBV5-1; CDR3aa: CASSPGVSYNEQFF
j_gene: TRBJ2-2; d_gene: TRBD1; v_gene: TRBV7-2; CDR3aa: CASSLSTGGHTGELFF
j_gene: TRBJ1-1; d_gene: TRBD1; v_gene: TRBV20-1; CDR3aa: CRGTANTEAFF
j_gene: TRBJ2-7; d_gene: -; v_gene: TRBV9; CDR3aa: CASNPGISAPYEQYF
j_gene: TRBJ2-7; d_gene: -; v_gene: TRBV7-9; CDR3aa: CASSPRQYEQYF
j_gene: TRBJ2-7; d_gene: -; v_gene: TRBV9; CDR3aa: CASSAPLGGPDYEQYF
j_gene: TRBJ2-5; d_gene: TRBD2; v_gene: TRBV5-1; CDR3aa: CASSPAGGDWETQYF
j_gene: TRBJ1-6; d_gene: -; v_gene: TRBV5-4; CDR3aa: CASRPDFNSPLHF
j_gene: TRBJ2-2; d_gene: TRBD2; v_gene: TRBV11-3; CDR3aa: CASSFGGGANGELFF